The entry below gives a single T cell receptor (beta chain) sequence along with its context. Original handling: Using reference gene primer amplification, nucleated cell counts were estimated. Data came from immunoSEQ multiplex PCR; TCRdb stores just in-frame clones and leaves some out. V, J and clone size were drawn from that table, and D and trimming were deduced from the DNA. The sample contains over 250,000 clones, under 90% of which appear only once. The ends were cut back, 5 bases at V and 9 bases at J, with 13 bases in the middle. This CDR3 has 11 residues. In germline, CDR1 is GTSNPN, CDR2 SVGIG (reference sequence). The data derive from a study of blood T cell repertoires in COVID-19. Study-level background: The analysed material was cDNA or gDNA that came from T cells, B-cell-depleted T cells, or PBMCs.

Adults between about 18 and 89 years of age took part from fewer than 30 US areas. Clinical histories supplied by participants themselves formed the basis of cohort assignment. Sequenced: PBMCs or T cells enriched from blood (not recorded which). V is TRBV30 and J is TRBJ1-1; D gene uncertain. This receptor was obtained from a man aged 25-40 years with acute COVID-19. This CDR3 reads CAWGREGQAFF. The CDR3 DNA follows: TGTGCCTGGGGGAGGGAGGGTCAAGCTTTCTTT. The whole variable domain, filled in from reference TRBV30 and TRBJ1-1, reads SQTIHQWPATLVQPVGSPLSLECTVEGTSNPNLYWYRQAAGRGLQLLFYSVGIGQISSEVPQNLSASRPQDRQFILSSKKLLLSDSGFYLCAWGREGQAFFGQGTRLTVV.